The 30 T cell receptor beta chains below all came from one sample that was sequenced in a study of cytomegalovirus exposure and HLA in healthy donors (dated by TCRdb to the late 2010s). To prepare the library, the immunoSEQ multiplex PCR assay was applied. A mixture of 60 forward primers for TCR Vbeta segments and 13 reverse primers for TCR Jbeta segments was used in the multiplex PCR. TCRdb limited this immuneACCESS table to in-frame rearrangements with V and J called. A share of clones is missing; checked studies link under half to unresolved V genes, and the rest is unexplained. The sample table contains some 140,000 clones; only one count was recorded for 70% to 80% of them. The ten largest clones capture more than 3% of the sample. Input material: PBMCs. Receptors were obtained from a female donor in good health and CMV-seronegative.

This rearrangement joins TRBV25-1 to TRBJ1-6; tentative D call: TRBD1 (5 bases). This CDR3 spans 14 amino acids. Trimming stripped 3 bases from V and 5 bases from J, with 8 bases between. The V gene's germline CDR1 is MGHDK and CDR2 SYGVNS. The CDR3 DNA reads as TGTGCCAGCAGTGATACCAGGGATAATTCACCCCTCCACTTT. Translated, it gives CASSDTRDNSPLHF.

The rearrangement links TRBV10-3 to TRBJ2-5, with TRBD2 identical over 10 bases. This CDR3 contains 16 residues. V shed 8 bases and J 4 bases; nucleotides not matched to a gene: 13. Germline V gene sequence: CDR1 ENHRY, CDR2 SYGVKD. This CDR3 is CAISTLAGDYAETQYF. In DNA, the CDR3 is TGTGCCATCTCAACCCTAGCGGGAGACTATGCAGAGACCCAGTACTTC.

The chain joins TRBV10-2 to TRBJ2-7, with D possibly being TRBD2 (5 bases). V dropped 8 bases and J dropped 5 bases, with 16 bases sitting between them. The CDR3 consists of 13 residues. In germline, CDR1 is WSHSY, CDR2 SAAADI. DNA of the CDR3: TGCGCCAGCCGCCTCGCTAGCTCTAACGAGCAGTACTTC. Its protein is CASRLASSNEQYF.

This clone was picked up one time. V is TRBV29-1 and J is TRBJ1-1, with 8 positions matching TRBD1. The germline V gene encodes CDR1 SQVTM and CDR2 ANQGSEA. The CDR3 consists of 14 residues. CDR3 loop: CSAQGAVKNTEAFF. The DNA for the CDR3 is TGCAGTGCTCAGGGGGCGGTTAAGAACACTGAAGCTTTCTTT.

This chain links TRBV5-1 with TRBJ2-7; perhaps TRBD2 as D (6 bases). With 0 bases removed from V and 2 bases from J, the gap between germline ends came to 15 bases. CDR3 length: 16 residues. Germline CDR1 reads SGHRS; CDR2 reads YFSETQ. CDR3 loop: CASSLGGRDGTYEQYF. The CDR3 nucleotides are TGCGCCAGCAGCTTGGGAGGGCGGGATGGTACCTACGAGCAGTACTTC.

This chain connects TRBV19 to TRBJ1-4; TRBD1 aligns across 8 bases. V gave up 7 bases and J gave up 7 bases; unmatched junction bases: 8. CDR3 size: 14 residues. The germline V gene encodes CDR1 LNHDA and CDR2 SQIVND (reference sequence). The CDR3 spells CASNPTGEFEKLFF. Written as DNA, the CDR3 is TGTGCCAGTAACCCGACAGGGGAGTTTGAAAAACTGTTTTTT. The full variable domain, its missing parts supplied by reference TRBV19 and TRBJ1-4, is DGGITQSPKYLFRKEGQNVTLSCEQNLNHDAMYWYRQDPGQGLRLIYYSQIVNDFQKGDIAEGYSVSREKKESFPLTVTSAQKNPTAFYLCASNPTGEFEKLFFGSGTQLSVL.

This clone appeared a few times. This chain uses TRBV28 with TRBJ1-4, with 8 bases fitting TRBD1. Germline-derived CDR1 and CDR2 are MDHEN and SYDVKM. The CDR3 covers 14 residues. After removal of 7 bases from V and 5 bases from J, the junction contained 6 bases not matched to a gene. The CDR3, as DNA: TGTGCCAGCACCAGGACAGGGTCCAATGAAAAACTGTTTTTT. Translating it yields CASTRTGSNEKLFF.

The chain carries TRBV12-2 and TRBJ1-5; the DNA was not compared with TRBD1, the D call given in the table. TRBV12-2 corresponds to a pseudogene. The CDR3 spans 13 residues. CDR3 sequence (DNA): TGTGCAAGACGGGACAGCCTAAATCAGCCCCAGCATTTT. It encodes CARRDSLNQPQHF.

The J gene is TRBJ2-3, the V gene TRBV30; TRBD2 matches at 9 bases. CDR3 length: 12 amino acids. Germline assignment: CDR1 GTSNPN and CDR2 SVGIG (reference sequence). The V gene end was trimmed by 5 bases and the J gene end by 5 bases; junction bases not matched to a gene: 2. The CDR3 DNA reads TGTGCCTGGGATAGCGGGGGAGATACGCAGTATTTT. The encoded protein is CAWDSGGDTQYF.

The genes are TRBV9 and TRBJ2-3, with 9 bases matching TRBD1. From germline, CDR1 is SGDLS and CDR2 YYNGEE. With 4 bases clipped from V and 1 base from J, the junction kept 4 bases outside the gene matches. This CDR3 is built from 15 residues. The CDR3 region is CASSLRDRGTDTQYF. CDR3 nucleotide sequence: TGTGCCAGCAGCCTCCGGGACAGGGGCACAGATACGCAGTATTTT.

The chain is built from TRBV11-3 and TRBJ2-1, with D maybe TRBD2 (5 bases). Trimming shortened V by 5 bases and J by 7 bases, and 12 bases separated the two germline ends. Germline V gene data show CDR1 as SGHNT and CDR2 as YENEEA. The CDR3 runs to 13 residues. The CDR3 coding sequence is TGTGCCAGCAGCCCGCTCCCGGGGAATGAGCAGTTCTTC. It codes for CASSPLPGNEQFF.

This clone was detected only once. The chain recombines TRBV2 with TRBJ2-5; 8 bases map to TRBD1. This CDR3 is built from 12 residues. Germline assignment: CDR1 SNHLY and CDR2 FYNNEI. With 9 bases clipped from V and 5 bases from J, the junction kept 5 bases outside the gene matches. CDR3 loop: CAREDRAETQYF. CDR3 nucleotide sequence: TGTGCCAGGGAGGACAGGGCTGAGACCCAGTACTTC.

As regards this clone: At one end, the junction sequence differs from germline, possibly due to a read error. The chain has TRBV7-9 and TRBJ2-5; 11 nucleotides line up with TRBD2. This CDR3 is built from 18 residues. Germline V gene data show CDR1 as SEHNR and CDR2 as FQNEAQ (reference sequence). CDR3 bases: TGTTCCAGCAGCTTACGGGGGAGACTAGCGGGGAACCAAGAGACCCAGTACTTC. It specifies CSSSLRGRLAGNQETQYF.

This chain connects TRBV7-2 to TRBJ1-1, with D perhaps TRBD1 (5 bases). This CDR3 has 19 residues. V was shortened by 3 bases and J by 1 base, with 24 bases between the two germline ends. Looked up from germline, CDR1 is SGHTA and CDR2 is FQGNSA. The DNA of the CDR3 is TGTGCCAGCAGCTTCGGACCCCGGGGCACAGGAGGGGAGAACACTGAAGCTTTCTTT. This encodes CASSFGPRGTGGENTEAFF.

This clone was detected once. This chain joins TRBV5-1 and TRBJ2-3; tentatively, D is TRBD2 (6 bases). V was clipped by 7 bases and J by 2 bases, with 14 bases between them. CDR1 SGHRS and CDR2 YFSETQ come from the germline V gene. CDR3 size: 14 residues. Here the CDR3 reads CASEPGLDTDTQYF. The CDR3 DNA reads TGCGCCAGCGAGCCGGGACTTGACACAGATACGCAGTATTTT.

V usage is TRBV10-3 and J usage is TRBJ1-3; D gene ambiguous. The germline V gene encodes CDR1 ENHRY and CDR2 SYGVKD. There are 13 residues in the CDR3. Trimming pared 6 bases from V and 0 bases from J, leaving 6 bases between. The CDR3 region has the DNA TGTGCCATCAGCCAAAACTCTGGAAACACCATATATTTT. Translating gives CAISQNSGNTIYF.

The CDR3 nucleotides are TGCGCCAGCAGCTTGGGACAGGGACGGGAAGCTTTCTTT. The encoded protein is CASSLGQGREAFF. The rearrangement joins TRBV5-1 to TRBJ1-1; 7 bases match TRBD1. The CDR3 totals 13 residues. From germline, CDR1 is SGHRS and CDR2 YFSETQ. The V gene end was trimmed by 0 bases and the J gene end by 8 bases; junction bases not matched to a gene: 4. Filled out from reference TRBV5-1 and TRBJ1-1, the complete variable domain reads KAGVTQTPRYLIKTRGQQVTLSCSPISGHRSVSWYQQTPGQGLQFLFEYFSETQRNKGNFPGRFSGRQFSNSRSEMNVSTLELGDSALYLCASSLGQGREAFFGQGTRLTVV.

This sequence joins TRBV5-1 and TRBJ2-7; the match to TRBD1 covers 10 bases. V shed 4 bases, J shed 2 bases, and the junction held 6 bases outside the gene matches. CDR3 length equals 15 residues. Germline V gene lookup returns CDR1 SGHRS and CDR2 YFSETQ. This CDR3 is CASSVSGTGAYEQYF. In nucleotides, the CDR3 is TGCGCCAGCAGCGTCTCCGGGACAGGGGCCTACGAGCAGTACTTC. Together with reference TRBV5-1 and TRBJ2-7, the CDR3 gives the full variable domain: KAGVTQTPRYLIKTRGQQVTLSCSPISGHRSVSWYQQTPGQGLQFLFEYFSETQRNKGNFPGRFSGRQFSNSRSEMNVSTLELGDSALYLCASSVSGTGAYEQYFGPGTRLTVT.

This clone turned up a few times. The chain links TRBV29-1 to TRBJ1-1; D is unclear. V lost 4 bases and J lost 4, with 10 bases in between. This CDR3 spans 12 amino acids. Germline CDR1 and CDR2: SQVTM and ANQGSEA. The DNA of the CDR3 is TGCAGCGTTGGTCAGGCGGGCACTGAAGCTTTCTTT. Protein: CSVGQAGTEAFF. Filled out from reference TRBV29-1 and TRBJ1-1, the complete variable domain reads SAVISQKPSRDICQRGTSLTIQCQVDSQVTMMFWYRQQPGQSLTLIATANQGSEATYESGFVIDKFPISRPNLTFSTLTVSNMSPEDSSIYLCSVGQAGTEAFFGQGTRLTVV.

This chain links TRBV27 with TRBJ2-1, with D possibly being TRBD1 (6 bases). Between the trimmed V and J ends, which lost 5 bases and 8 bases, there was a span of 13 bases. Germline lookup yields CDR1 MNHEY and CDR2 SMNVEV (reference sequence). This CDR3 has 13 residues. CDR3: CASSHSNRDEQFF. In nucleotides, the CDR3 is TGTGCCAGCAGTCACTCTAACAGGGATGAGCAGTTCTTC.

The V and J genes are TRBV4-1 and TRBJ2-5, with 10 bases fitting TRBD2. This CDR3 contains 15 residues. V trimming: 4 bases; J trimming: 1 base; junction bases outside the gene matches: 3. Germline values: CDR1 MGHRA, CDR2 YSYEKL. CDR3 protein: CASSRLAGSQETQYF. As DNA, the CDR3 is TGCGCCAGCAGCCGACTAGCGGGTTCCCAAGAGACCCAGTACTTC.

The chain employs TRBV7-2 and TRBJ2-5; D is uncertain. The assigned J gene may be wrong: the sequence end matches TRBJ2-7 better. The germline V gene encodes CDR1 SGHTA and CDR2 FQGNSA. The CDR3 has 13 amino acids. As DNA, the CDR3 is TGTGCCAGCAGCTGGAGTGGTAACTACGAGCAGTACTTC. Its translation: CASSWSGNYEQYF.

V and J are TRBV29-1 and TRBJ1-2, with D tentatively TRBD1 (5 bases). This CDR3 comprises 13 residues. The germline V gene encodes CDR1 SQVTM and CDR2 ANQGSEA. Between the trimmed V and J ends, which lost 0 bases and 4 bases, there was a span of 9 bases. The DNA for the CDR3 is TGCAGCGTTGAAGATTTTACAGGCTATGGCTACACCTTC. Residues: CSVEDFTGYGYTF.

This CDR3 reads CAISQGLAGGPGEQFF. As DNA, the CDR3 is TGTGCCATCAGCCAAGGCCTAGCGGGAGGGCCGGGTGAGCAGTTCTTC. V usage is TRBV10-3 and J usage is TRBJ2-1, with 12 bases aligning to TRBD2. The germline V gene encodes CDR1 ENHRY and CDR2 SYGVKD. Trimming cost V 6 bases and J 9 bases; bases outside gene matches: 12. The CDR3 length is 16 residues.

This chain joins TRBV6-5 and TRBJ2-5, with D perhaps TRBD1 (5 bases). The V end lost 6 bases, the J end lost 7 bases, and 12 bases lay between the germline ends. This CDR3 has 12 amino acids. Germline CDR1 and CDR2: MNHEY and SVGAGI. CDR3 protein: CASSPLQGTQYF. The CDR3 DNA sequence: TGTGCCAGCAGCCCCCTCCAGGGGACCCAGTACTTC.

The chain has TRBV10-3 and TRBJ1-3, with TRBD1 matching over 8 bases. Germline V CDR1 and CDR2: ENHRY, SYGVKD. V lost 10 bases and J lost 3; bases outside the gene matches: 5. CDR3 length equals 13 residues. DNA for the CDR3: TGTGCCACCACAGACAGGGGTGGAAACACCATATATTTT. This translates into CATTDRGGNTIYF.

This chain joins TRBV7-2 and TRBJ2-3; D is unresolved. Germline V gene lookup returns CDR1 SGHTA and CDR2 FQGNSA. This CDR3 comprises 12 residues. V was cut by 3 bases and J by 4 bases, with 5 bases left in between. CDR3 protein: CASSFTSDTQYF. CDR3 coding DNA: TGTGCCAGCAGCTTTACATCAGATACGCAGTATTTT.

This CDR3 is CASSVGLADLYEQYF. CDR3 sequence (DNA): TGTGCCAGCAGCGTAGGACTAGCGGACCTCTACGAGCAGTACTTC. The chain combines TRBV9 with TRBJ2-7; 9 positions agree with TRBD2. CDR3 length: 15 residues. Per germline, CDR1 SGDLS and CDR2 YYNGEE. V gave up 0 bases and J gave up 3 bases; unmatched junction bases: 4.

This chain uses TRBV30 with TRBJ1-2, with 12 bases fitting TRBD1. Germline CDR1 reads GTSNPN; CDR2 reads SVGIG (reference sequence). This CDR3 is built from 14 residues. Trimming at V came to 5 bases and at J to 6 bases, leaving 7 bases not matched to a gene. The CDR3 DNA follows: TGTGCCTGGTTCAAGGGACAGGGGGCAGATGGCTACACCTTC. This translates into CAWFKGQGADGYTF.

CDR3 DNA sequence: TGTGCCAGCAGCACCCTTAGCAGCAATCAGCCCCAGCATTTT. This sequence encodes CASSTLSSNQPQHF. V and J are TRBV7-2 and TRBJ1-5; D gene uncertain. There are 14 residues in the CDR3. Trimming stripped 5 bases from V and 1 base from J, with 9 bases between. The germline V gene encodes CDR1 SGHTA and CDR2 FQGNSA.